The T cell receptor beta chain described here comes from a study of identical twins. Germline loops: CDR1 MNHEY, CDR2 SVGEGT. Trimming removed 2 bases from V and 10 bases from J, with 18 bases in between. The CDR3 is 15 amino acids. The study, taken as a whole, reports: Sharing of beta out-of-frame sequences by twins showed a weaker excess.

Of note for this clonotype: Its antigen remains unidentified.

TCRdb independently ran MiXCR on the 5' RACE reads; one entry per CDR3 protein. The sample consists of around 1.7 million distinct CDR3 sequences, 25% to 35% of them appearing once. The chain recombines TRBV6-2 or TRBV6-3 with TRBJ2-1; D is unclear. The source is a newborn girl in good health. Sequenced material: cord blood. CDR3 DNA sequence: TGTGCCAGCAGTTACGGGCCCACGGTGTATTACGAGCAGTTCTTC. This sequence encodes CASSYGPTVYYEQFF.